This T cell receptor (beta chain) came from a study of graft-versus-host responses after intestinal transplantation. For the study at large: After anti-thymocyte globulin induction, recipients took tacrolimus and steroids for three to four years.

General study results and limits: With peak circulating GvH clone levels came an association with early post-transplant HvG declines.

This CDR3 spans 14 amino acids. V gave up 3 bases and J gave up 4 bases, with 10 bases separating them. The germline V gene encodes CDR1 LNHDA and CDR2 SQIVND (reference sequence). Only a few counts were recorded for this clone. Its antigen is unidentified. The table came from immunoSEQ multiplex PCR; TCRdb's copy has only in-frame clones and leaves some out. The repertoire consists of tens of thousands of clones, with 85% to 95% occurring once and the leading ten covering about 7.3%. This clonotype was sampled from a human donor who was the organ donor for an intestinal transplant. The specimen was unstimulated CD8+ T cells sorted from spleen or lymph node cells, collected before transplant. The chain carries TRBV19 and TRBJ1-5; D is unclear. The CDR3 DNA follows: TGTGCCAGTAGTATTTTTGAGGGAAATCAGCCCCAGCATTTT. Translated: CASSIFEGNQPQHF.